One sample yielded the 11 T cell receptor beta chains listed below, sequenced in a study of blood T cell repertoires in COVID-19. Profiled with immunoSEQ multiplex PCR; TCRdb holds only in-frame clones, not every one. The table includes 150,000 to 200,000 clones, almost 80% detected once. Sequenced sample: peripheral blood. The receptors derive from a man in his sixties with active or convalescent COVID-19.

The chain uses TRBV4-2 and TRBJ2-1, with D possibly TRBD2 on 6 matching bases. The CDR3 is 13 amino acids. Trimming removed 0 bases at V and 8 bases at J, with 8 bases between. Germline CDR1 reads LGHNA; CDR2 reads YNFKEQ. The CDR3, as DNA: TGTGCCAGCAGCCAAGAAGGAGGGCATGAGCAGTTCTTC. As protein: CASSQEGGHEQFF.

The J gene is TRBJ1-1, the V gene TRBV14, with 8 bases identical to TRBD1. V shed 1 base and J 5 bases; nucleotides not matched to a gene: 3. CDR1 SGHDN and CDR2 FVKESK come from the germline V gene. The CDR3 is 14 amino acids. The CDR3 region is CASSQVTGGTEAFF. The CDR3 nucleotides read TGTGCCAGCAGCCAAGTTACAGGGGGTACTGAAGCTTTCTTT.

The CDR3 is CASSRTPLVGSNPYNEQFF. The CDR3, as DNA: TGTGCCAGCAGCAGAACCCCCCTTGTCGGGTCCAACCCTTACAATGAGCAGTTCTTC. This chain joins TRBV7-7 and TRBJ2-1; unclear D gene. Germline CDR1 and CDR2: SSHAT and FNYEAQ (reference sequence). The CDR3 runs to 19 residues. The V end lost 5 bases, the J end lost 4 bases, and 27 bases lay between the germline ends.

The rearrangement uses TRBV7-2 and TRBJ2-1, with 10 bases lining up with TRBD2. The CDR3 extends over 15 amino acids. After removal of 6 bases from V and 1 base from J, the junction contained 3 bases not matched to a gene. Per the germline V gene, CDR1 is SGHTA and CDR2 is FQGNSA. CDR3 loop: CASSKGLASYNEQFF. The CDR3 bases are TGTGCCAGCAGTAAGGGACTAGCGTCCTACAATGAGCAGTTCTTC.

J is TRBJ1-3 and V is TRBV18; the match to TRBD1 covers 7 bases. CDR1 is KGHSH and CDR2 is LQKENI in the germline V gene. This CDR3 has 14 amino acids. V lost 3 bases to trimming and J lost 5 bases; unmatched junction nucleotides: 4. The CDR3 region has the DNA TGTGCCAGCTCACCTGCGGGACAGCGAAACACCATATATTTT. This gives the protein CASSPAGQRNTIYF.

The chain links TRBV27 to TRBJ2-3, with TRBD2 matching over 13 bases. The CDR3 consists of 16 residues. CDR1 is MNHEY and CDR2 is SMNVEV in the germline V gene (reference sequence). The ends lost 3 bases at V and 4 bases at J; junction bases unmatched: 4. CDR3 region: CASSLGTSGIADTQYF. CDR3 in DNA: TGTGCCAGCAGTTTGGGGACTAGCGGGATTGCAGATACGCAGTATTTT.

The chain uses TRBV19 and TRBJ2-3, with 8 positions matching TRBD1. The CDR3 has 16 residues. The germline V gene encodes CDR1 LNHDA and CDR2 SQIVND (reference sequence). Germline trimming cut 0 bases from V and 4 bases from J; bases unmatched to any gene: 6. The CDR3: CASSIDRGRMADTQYF. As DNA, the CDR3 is TGTGCCAGTAGTATAGACAGGGGGCGCATGGCAGATACGCAGTATTTT.

The CDR3 sequence is CATSRAAGQSSYEQYF. Written as DNA, the CDR3 is TGTGCCACCAGCAGAGCCGCCGGACAGTCCTCCTACGAGCAGTACTTC. The V gene is TRBV15, the J gene TRBJ2-7; a possible D gene is TRBD1 (6 bases). Germline assignment: CDR1 LNHNV and CDR2 YYDKDF (reference sequence). The CDR3 is made up of 16 amino acids. Trimming pared 1 base from V and 0 bases from J, leaving 13 bases between.

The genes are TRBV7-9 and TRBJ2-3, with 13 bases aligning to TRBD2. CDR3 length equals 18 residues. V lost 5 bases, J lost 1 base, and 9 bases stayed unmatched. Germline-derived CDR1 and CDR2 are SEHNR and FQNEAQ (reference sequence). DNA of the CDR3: TGTGCCAGCAGCGCACTAGCGGGAGGGCCCCGAGGCACAGATACGCAGTATTTT. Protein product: CASSALAGGPRGTDTQYF. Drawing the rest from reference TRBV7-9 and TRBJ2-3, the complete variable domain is DTGVSQNPRHKITKRGQNVTFRCDPISEHNRLYWYRQTLGQGPEFLTYFQNEAQLEKSRLLSDRFSAERPKGSFSTLEIQRTEQGDSAMYLCASSALAGGPRGTDTQYFGPGTRLTVL.

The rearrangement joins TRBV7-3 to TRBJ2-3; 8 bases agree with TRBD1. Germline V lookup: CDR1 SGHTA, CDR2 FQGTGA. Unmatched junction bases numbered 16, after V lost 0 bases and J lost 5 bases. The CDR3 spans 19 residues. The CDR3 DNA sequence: TGTGCCAGCAGCTTAACGACGGTGTCGGACAGGGAAAGGGAAGATACGCAGTATTTT. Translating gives CASSLTTVSDREREDTQYF.

The CDR3 spells CASSFGESYEQYF. The CDR3 nucleotides are TGTGCCAGCAGCTTCGGGGAATCCTACGAGCAGTACTTC. The rearrangement uses TRBV7-2 and TRBJ2-7, with D tentatively TRBD2 (5 bases). Between the trimmed V and J ends, which lost 3 bases and 1 base, there was a span of 7 bases. The CDR3 contains 13 residues. CDR1 and CDR2 from the germline V gene are SGHTA and FQGNSA.